The entry below gives a single TCR beta chain sequence along with its context. Its cognate antigen has yet to be identified. One base away there is no much larger clone; base qualities are not given. This sample is part of a study of T cell changes during pregnancy in multiple sclerosis (dated by TCRdb to 2018 to 2020). About the study as a whole: Changes in the T cell repertoire over the course of pregnancy were examined in this study in women with multiple sclerosis.

Inclusive of the bounding cysteine and phenylalanine, the CDR3 is 18 residues long. Only CDR3 DNA remains: 54 bases, in frame from the first base. CDR1 and CDR2 (SGHDN, FVKESK) derive from the germline V gene. At the junction V is shortened by 4 bases and J by 4 bases; bases outside the gene matches: 12. The receptor library was made with the immunoSEQ multiplex PCR assay. The immuneACCESS repertoire file appears here via TCRdb, limited to in-frame rearrangements. These files lack a portion of the clones; in checked studies, under half of the deficit traces to unresolved V genes, and the cause of the others is not known. The sample table records under 40,000 clones; 90% to 95% of these occur just once. Roughly 8.7% of the sample rests with the top ten.

The chain is assembled from TRBV14 and TRBJ2-3; TRBD1 agrees with 12 junctional bases. This TCR came from a female donor with multiple sclerosis, enrolled in a pregnancy study. The starting material was CD8+ T cells from peripheral blood mononuclear cells, obtained in the third trimester of pregnancy. The CDR3 here reads CASSLTRGTGGTADTQYF. The DNA sequence follows: TGTGCCAGCAGCCTCACCCGGGGGACAGGGGGCACTGCAGATACGCAGTATTTT.